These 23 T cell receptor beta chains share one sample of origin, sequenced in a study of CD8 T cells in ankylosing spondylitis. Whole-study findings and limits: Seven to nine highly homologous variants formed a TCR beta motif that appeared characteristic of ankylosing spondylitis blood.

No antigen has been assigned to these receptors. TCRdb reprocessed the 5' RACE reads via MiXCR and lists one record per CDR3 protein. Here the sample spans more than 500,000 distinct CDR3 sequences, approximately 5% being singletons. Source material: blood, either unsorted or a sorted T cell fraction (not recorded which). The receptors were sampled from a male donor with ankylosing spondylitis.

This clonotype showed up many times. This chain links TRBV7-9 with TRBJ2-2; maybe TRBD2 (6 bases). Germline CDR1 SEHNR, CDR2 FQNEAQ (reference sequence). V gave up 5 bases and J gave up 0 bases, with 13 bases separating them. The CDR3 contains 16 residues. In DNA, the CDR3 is TGTGCCAGCAGCCCCAGGCGGGATACGAACACCGGGGAGCTGTTTTTT. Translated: CASSPRRDTNTGELFF.

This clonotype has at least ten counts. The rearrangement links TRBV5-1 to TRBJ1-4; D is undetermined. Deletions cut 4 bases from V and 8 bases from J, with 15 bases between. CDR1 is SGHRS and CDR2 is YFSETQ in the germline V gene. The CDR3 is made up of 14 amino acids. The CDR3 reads CASSPPGDREKLFF. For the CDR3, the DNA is TGCGCCAGCAGCCCCCCGGGTGATCGCGAAAAACTGTTTTTT.

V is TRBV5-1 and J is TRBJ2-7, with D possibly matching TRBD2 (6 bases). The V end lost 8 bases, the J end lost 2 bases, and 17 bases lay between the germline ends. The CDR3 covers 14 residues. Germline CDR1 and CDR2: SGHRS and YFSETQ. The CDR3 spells CASRYVPGAYEQYF. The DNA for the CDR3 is TGCGCCAGTCGATACGTCCCGGGGGCCTACGAGCAGTACTTC.

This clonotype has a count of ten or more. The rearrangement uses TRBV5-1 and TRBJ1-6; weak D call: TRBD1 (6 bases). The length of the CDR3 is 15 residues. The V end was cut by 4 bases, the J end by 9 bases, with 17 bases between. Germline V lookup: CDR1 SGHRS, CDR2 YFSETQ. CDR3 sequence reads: CASSRSGTIISPLHF. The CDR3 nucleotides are TGCGCCAGCAGCCGATCCGGGACAATCATTTCACCCCTCCACTTT.

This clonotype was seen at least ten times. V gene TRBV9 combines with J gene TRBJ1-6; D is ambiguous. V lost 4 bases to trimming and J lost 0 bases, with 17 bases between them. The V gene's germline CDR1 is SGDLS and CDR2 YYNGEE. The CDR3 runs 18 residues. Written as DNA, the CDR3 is TGTGCCAGCAGCCCCCGAGGACGGGCGGGCTCCTATAATTCACCCCTCCACTTT. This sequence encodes CASSPRGRAGSYNSPLHF.

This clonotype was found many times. The CDR3 bases are TGTGCCAGCAGCCACCGGAGCCCCAGGGAAAAACTGTTTTTT. Amino acid sequence: CASSHRSPREKLFF. The chain has TRBV5-6 and TRBJ1-4; D gene unclear. The V gene's germline CDR1 is SGHDT and CDR2 YYEEEE. The CDR3 is 14 residues long. Trimming pared 4 bases from V and 8 bases from J, leaving 15 bases between.

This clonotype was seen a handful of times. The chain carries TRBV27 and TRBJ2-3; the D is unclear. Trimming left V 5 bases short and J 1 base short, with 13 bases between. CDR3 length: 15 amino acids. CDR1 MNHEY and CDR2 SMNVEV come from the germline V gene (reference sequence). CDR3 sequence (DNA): TGTGCCAGCAGTGTCTTCGCTGCGGGCACAGATACGCAGTATTTT. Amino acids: CASSVFAAGTDTQYF.

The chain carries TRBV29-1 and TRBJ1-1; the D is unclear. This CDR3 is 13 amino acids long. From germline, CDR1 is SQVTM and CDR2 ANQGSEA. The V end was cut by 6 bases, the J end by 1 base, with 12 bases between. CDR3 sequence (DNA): TGCAGCGTCGCCGGATTGGCGAACACTGAAGCTTTCTTT. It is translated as CSVAGLANTEAFF.

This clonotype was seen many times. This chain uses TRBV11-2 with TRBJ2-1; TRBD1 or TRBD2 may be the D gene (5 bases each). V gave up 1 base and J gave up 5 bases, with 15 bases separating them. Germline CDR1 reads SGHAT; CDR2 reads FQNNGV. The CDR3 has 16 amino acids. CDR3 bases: TGTGCCAGCAGCTTAGGGGGCTCGGGGATCCACAATGAGCAGTTCTTC. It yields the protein CASSLGGSGIHNEQFF.

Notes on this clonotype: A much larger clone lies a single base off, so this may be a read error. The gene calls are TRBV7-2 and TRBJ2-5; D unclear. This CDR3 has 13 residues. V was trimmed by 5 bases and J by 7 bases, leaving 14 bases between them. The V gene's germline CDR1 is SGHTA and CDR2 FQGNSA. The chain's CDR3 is CASSHDIAATQYF. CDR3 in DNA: TGTGCCAGCAGCCACGACATAGCCGCGACCCAGTACTTC.

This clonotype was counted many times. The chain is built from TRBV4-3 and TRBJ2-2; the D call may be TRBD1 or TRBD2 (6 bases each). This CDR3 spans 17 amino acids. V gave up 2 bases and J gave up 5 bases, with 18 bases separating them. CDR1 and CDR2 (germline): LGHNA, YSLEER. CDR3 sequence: CASSQLSSGGGTGELFF. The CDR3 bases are TGCGCCAGCAGCCAACTTTCGTCCGGGGGCGGGACCGGGGAGCTGTTTTTT.

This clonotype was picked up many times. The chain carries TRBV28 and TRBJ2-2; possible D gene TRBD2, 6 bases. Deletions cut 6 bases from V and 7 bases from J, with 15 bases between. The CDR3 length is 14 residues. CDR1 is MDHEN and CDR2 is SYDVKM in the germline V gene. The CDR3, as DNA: TGTGCCAGCAGGCCTGGGAGCGGGTTCGGGGAGCTGTTTTTT. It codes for CASRPGSGFGELFF.

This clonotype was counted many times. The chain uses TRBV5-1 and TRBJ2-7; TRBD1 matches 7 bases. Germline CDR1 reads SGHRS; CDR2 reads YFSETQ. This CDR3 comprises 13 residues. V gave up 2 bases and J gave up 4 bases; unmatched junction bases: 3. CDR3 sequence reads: CASSLADRYEQYF. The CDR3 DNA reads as TGCGCCAGCAGCTTAGCGGACAGGTACGAGCAGTACTTC.

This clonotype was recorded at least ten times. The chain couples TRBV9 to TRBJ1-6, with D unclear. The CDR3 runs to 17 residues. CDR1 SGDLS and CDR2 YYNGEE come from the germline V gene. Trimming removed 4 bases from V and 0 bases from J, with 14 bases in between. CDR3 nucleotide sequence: TGTGCCAGCAGCCCCCGGGTGGTGAGCTCCTATAATTCACCCCTCCACTTT. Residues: CASSPRVVSSYNSPLHF.

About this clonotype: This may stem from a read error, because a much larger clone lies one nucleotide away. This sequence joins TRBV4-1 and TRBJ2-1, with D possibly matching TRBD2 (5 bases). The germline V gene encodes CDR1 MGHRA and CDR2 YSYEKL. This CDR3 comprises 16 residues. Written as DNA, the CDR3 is TGCGCCAGCAGCCAAGTGGGTGGGAGCTTTGGTAATGATCAGTTCTTC. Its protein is CASSQVGGSFGNDQFF.

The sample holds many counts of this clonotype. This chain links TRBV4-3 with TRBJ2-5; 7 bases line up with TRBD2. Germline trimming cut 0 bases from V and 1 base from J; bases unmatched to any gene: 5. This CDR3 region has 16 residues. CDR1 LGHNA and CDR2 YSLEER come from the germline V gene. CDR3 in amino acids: CASSQDTAGAQETQYF. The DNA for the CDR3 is TGCGCCAGCAGCCAAGATACGGCGGGAGCCCAAGAGACCCAGTACTTC.

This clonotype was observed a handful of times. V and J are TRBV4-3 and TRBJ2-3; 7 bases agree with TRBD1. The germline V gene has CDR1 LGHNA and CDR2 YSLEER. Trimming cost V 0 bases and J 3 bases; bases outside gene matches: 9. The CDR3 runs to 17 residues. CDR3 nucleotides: TGCGCCAGCAGCCAAGATAAGAGGGACAGCCTTACAGATACGCAGTATTTT. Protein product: CASSQDKRDSLTDTQYF.

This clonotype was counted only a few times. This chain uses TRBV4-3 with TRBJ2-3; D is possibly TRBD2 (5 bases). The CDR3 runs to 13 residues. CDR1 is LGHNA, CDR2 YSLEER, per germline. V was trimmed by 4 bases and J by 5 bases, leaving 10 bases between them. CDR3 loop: CASSRREQDTQYF. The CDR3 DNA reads TGCGCCAGCAGCCGTAGGGAGCAAGATACGCAGTATTTT.

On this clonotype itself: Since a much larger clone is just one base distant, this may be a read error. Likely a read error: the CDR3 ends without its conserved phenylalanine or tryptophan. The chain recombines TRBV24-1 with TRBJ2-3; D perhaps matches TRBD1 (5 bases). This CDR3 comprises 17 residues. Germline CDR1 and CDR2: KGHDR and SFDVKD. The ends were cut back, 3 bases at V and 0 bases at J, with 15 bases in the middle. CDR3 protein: CATSDPRQNPSTDTQYI. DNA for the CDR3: TGTGCCACCAGTGATCCCCGACAGAACCCTAGCACAGATACGCAGTATATT.

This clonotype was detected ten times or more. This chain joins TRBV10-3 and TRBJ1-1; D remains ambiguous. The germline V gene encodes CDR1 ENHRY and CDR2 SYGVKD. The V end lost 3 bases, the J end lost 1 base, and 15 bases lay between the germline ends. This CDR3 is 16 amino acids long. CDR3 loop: CAISDPTGSENTEAFF. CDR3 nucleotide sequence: TGTGCCATCAGTGACCCAACCGGTTCCGAGAACACTGAAGCTTTCTTT.

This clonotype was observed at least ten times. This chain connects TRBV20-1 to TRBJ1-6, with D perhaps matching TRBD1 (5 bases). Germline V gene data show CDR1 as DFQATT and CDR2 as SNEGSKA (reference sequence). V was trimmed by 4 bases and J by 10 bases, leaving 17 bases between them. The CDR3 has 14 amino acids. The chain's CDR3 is CSATGRGVGSPLHF. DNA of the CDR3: TGCAGTGCTACTGGCCGGGGGGTAGGATCACCCCTCCACTTT.

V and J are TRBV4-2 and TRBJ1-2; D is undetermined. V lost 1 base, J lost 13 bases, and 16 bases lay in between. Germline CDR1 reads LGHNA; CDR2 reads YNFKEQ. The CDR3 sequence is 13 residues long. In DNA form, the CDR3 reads TGTGCCAGCAGCCAAGTGATGCGGGGATGGATCACCTTC. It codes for CASSQVMRGWITF.

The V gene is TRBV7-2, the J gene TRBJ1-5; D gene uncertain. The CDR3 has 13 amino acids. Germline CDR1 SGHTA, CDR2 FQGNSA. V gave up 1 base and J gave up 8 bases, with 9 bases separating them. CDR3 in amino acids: CASSLEPFEPQHF. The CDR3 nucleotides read TGTGCCAGCAGCTTAGAACCGTTTGAGCCCCAGCATTTT.